Listed here are 3 T cell receptor beta chains from one sample, sequenced in a study of T cell responses to AZD1222 COVID-19 vaccine. The table came from immunoSEQ multiplex PCR; TCRdb's copy has only in-frame clones and leaves some out. The data hold 100,000 to 150,000 clones, with approximately 90% observed a single time. This specimen consisted of peripheral blood, obtained 28 days after the second AZD1222 dose. Source of these receptors: an adult who received the AZD1222 COVID-19 vaccine.

The chain has TRBV5-1 and TRBJ2-3, with TRBD2 as a possible D gene (6 bases). Germline CDR1 and CDR2: SGHRS and YFSETQ. This CDR3 spans 15 amino acids. V lost 0 bases and J 6 bases, leaving 14 bases between the germline ends. CDR3 nucleotides: TGCGCCAGCAGCTTGGCCATTTGGAGGGGTGATACGCAGTATTTT. This encodes CASSLAIWRGDTQYF.

Concerning this clone: At one end the junction does not follow the germline gene, possibly because of a read error. The rearrangement links TRBV5-1 to TRBJ2-3, with D unresolved. The CDR3 totals 18 residues. CDR1 and CDR2 from the germline V gene are SGHRS and YFSETQ. The CDR3 DNA reads TGCGCCAGCAGCTTGTCGGTTGATGGTCCTATCCGCACAGATGCGCAGTATTTT. Amino acids: CASSLSVDGPIRTDAQYF.

The J gene is TRBJ1-3, the V gene TRBV5-1, with 7 bases lining up with TRBD1. The V gene's germline CDR1 is SGHRS and CDR2 YFSETQ. The CDR3 covers 15 residues. The J segment lost 0 bases and the V segment lost 4 bases, leaving 4 bases of the junction unmatched. CDR3 sequence (DNA): TGCGCCAGCAGCCAGGACAGGCCCTCTGGAAACACCATATATTTT. This translates into CASSQDRPSGNTIYF.